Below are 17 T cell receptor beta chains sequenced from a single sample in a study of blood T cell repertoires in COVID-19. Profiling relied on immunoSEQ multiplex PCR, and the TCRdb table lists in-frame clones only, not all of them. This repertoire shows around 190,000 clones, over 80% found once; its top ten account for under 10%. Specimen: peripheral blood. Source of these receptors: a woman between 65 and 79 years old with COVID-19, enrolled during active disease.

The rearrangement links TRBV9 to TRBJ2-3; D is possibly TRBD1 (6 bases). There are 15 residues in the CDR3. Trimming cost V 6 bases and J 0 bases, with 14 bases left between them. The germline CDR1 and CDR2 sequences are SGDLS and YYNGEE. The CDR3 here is CASTFGGQSTDTQYF. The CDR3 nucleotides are TGTGCCAGCACCTTTGGGGGCCAAAGCACAGATACGCAGTATTTT. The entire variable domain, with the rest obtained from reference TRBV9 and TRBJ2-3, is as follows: DSGVTQTPKHLITATGQRVTLRCSPRSGDLSVYWYQQSLDQGLQFLIQYYNGEERAKGNILERFSAQQFPDLHSELNLSSLELGDSALYFCASTFGGQSTDTQYFGPGTRLTVL.

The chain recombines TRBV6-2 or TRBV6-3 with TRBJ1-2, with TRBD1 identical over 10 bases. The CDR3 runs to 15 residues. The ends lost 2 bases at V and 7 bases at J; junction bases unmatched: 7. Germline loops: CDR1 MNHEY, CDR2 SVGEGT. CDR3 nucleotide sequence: TGTGCCAGCAGTTACGATAGAGGACAGGGGGGTGGCTACACCTTC. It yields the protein CASSYDRGQGGGYTF.

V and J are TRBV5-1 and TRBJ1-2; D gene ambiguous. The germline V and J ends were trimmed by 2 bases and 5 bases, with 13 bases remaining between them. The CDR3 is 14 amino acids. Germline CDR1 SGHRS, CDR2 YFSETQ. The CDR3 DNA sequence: TGCGCCAGCAGCTTCGAATCGGTGGAGTATGGCTACACCTTC. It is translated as CASSFESVEYGYTF.

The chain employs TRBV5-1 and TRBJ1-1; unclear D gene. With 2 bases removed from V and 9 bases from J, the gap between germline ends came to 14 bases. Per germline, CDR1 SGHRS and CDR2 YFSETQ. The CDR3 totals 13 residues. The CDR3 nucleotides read TGCGCCAGCAGCTTCACAGAGCCTGATAAAGCTTTCTTT. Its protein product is CASSFTEPDKAFF.

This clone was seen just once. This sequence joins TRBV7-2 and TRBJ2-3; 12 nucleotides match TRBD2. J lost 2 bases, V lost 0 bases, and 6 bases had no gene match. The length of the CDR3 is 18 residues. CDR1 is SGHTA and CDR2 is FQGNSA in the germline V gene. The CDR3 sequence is CASSLAASGRGVTDTQYF. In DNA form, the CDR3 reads TGTGCCAGCAGCTTAGCGGCTAGCGGGAGGGGTGTCACAGATACGCAGTATTTT.

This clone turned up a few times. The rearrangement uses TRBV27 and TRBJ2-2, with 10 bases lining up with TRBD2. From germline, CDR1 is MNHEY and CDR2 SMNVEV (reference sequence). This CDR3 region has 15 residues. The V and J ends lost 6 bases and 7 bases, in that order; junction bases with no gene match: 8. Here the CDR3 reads CASRARLAGVGELFF. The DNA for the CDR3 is TGTGCCAGCAGGGCTCGGCTAGCGGGAGTCGGGGAGCTGTTTTTT.

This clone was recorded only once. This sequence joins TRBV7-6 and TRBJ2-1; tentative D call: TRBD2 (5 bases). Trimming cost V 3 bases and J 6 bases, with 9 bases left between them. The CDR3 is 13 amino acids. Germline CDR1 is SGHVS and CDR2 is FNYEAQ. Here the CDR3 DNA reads TGTGCCAGCAGCTTGGGCGGGTTCAATGAGCAGTTCTTC. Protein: CASSLGGFNEQFF.

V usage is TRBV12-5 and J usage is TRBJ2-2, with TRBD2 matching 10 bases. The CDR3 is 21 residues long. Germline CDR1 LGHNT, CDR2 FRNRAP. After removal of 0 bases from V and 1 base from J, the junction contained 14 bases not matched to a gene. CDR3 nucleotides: TGTGCTAGTGGTTTGGTCTCCGCTAGCGGGAGAAAGTATCAGAACACCGGGGAGCTGTTTTTT. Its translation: CASGLVSASGRKYQNTGELFF. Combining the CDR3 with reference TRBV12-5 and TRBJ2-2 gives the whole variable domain DARVTQTPRHKVTEMGQEVTMRCQPILGHNTVFWYRQTMMQGLELLAYFRNRAPLDDSGMPKDRFSAEMPDATLATLKIQPSEPRDSAVYFCASGLVSASGRKYQNTGELFFGEGSRLTVL.

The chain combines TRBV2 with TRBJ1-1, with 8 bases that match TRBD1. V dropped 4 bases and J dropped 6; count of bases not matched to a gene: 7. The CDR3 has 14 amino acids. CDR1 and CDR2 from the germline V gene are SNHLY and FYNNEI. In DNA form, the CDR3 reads TGTGCCAGCAGTGTTGACAGGGGTAGGGCTGAAGCTTTCTTT. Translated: CASSVDRGRAEAFF.

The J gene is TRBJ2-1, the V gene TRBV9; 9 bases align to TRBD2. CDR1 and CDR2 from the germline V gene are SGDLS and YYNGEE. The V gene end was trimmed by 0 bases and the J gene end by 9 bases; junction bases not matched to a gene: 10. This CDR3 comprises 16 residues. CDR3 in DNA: TGTGCCAGCAGCGTAGAGTCTAGCGGGATGCGCATTGAGCAGTTCTTC. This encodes CASSVESSGMRIEQFF.

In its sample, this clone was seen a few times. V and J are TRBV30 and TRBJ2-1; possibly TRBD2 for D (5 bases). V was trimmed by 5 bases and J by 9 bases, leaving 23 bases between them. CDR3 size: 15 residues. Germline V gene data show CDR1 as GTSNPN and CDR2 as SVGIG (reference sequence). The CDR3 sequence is CAWAMVLGGLGEQFF. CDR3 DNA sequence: TGTGCCTGGGCCATGGTACTAGGTGGGCTGGGTGAGCAGTTCTTC.

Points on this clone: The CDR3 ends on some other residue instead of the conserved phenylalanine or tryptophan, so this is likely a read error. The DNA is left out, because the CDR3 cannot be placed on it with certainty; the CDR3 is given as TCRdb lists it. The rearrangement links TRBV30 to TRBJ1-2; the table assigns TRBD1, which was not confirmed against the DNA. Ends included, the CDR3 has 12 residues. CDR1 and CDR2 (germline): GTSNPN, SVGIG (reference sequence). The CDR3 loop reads CAWSPPWAGFSL.

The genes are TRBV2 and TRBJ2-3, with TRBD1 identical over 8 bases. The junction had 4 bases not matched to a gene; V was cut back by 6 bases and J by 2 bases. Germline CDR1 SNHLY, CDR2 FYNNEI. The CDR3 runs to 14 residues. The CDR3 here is CASRSRGHTDTQYF. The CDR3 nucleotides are TGTGCCAGCAGGTCCAGGGGGCACACAGATACGCAGTATTTT. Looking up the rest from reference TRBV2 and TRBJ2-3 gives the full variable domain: EPEVTQTPSHQVTQMGQEVILRCVPISNHLYFYWYRQILGQKVEFLVSFYNNEISEKSEIFDDQFSVERPDGSNFTLKIRSTKLEDSAMYFCASRSRGHTDTQYFGPGTRLTVL.

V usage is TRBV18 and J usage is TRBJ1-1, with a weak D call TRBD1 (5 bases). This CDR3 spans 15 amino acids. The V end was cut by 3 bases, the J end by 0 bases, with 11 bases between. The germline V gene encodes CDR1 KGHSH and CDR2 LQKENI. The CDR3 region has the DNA TGTGCCAGCTCACCTAAAGACAGCATGAACACTGAAGCTTTCTTT. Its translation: CASSPKDSMNTEAFF.

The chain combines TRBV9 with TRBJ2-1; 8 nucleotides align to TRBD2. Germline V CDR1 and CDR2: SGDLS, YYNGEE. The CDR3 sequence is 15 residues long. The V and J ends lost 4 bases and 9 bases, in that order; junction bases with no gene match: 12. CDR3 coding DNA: TGTGCCAGCAGCAGACAAACGGGACTAGTGAGTGAGCAGTTCTTC. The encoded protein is CASSRQTGLVSEQFF.

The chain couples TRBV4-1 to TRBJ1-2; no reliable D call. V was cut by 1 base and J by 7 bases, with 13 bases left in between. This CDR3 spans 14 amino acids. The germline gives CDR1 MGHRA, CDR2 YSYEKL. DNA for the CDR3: TGCGCCAGCAGCCAAGTAGGGAGTGCTATTGGCTACACCTTC. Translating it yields CASSQVGSAIGYTF.

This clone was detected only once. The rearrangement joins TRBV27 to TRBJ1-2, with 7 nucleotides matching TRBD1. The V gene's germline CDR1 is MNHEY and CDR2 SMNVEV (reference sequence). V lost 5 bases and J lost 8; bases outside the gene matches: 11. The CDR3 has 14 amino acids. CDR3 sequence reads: CASSPNRGWGGYTF. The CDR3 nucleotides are TGTGCCAGCAGTCCAAACAGGGGTTGGGGGGGCTACACCTTC.